Each of the 4 T cell receptor beta chains below was sequenced from the same sample in a study of blood T cells in healthy people across ages. Together with a sample-barcoded 5' primer, a J-beta primer mix was included in a second PCR lasting roughly 6 to 12 cycles. MiXCR, run by TCRdb on the 5' RACE reads, gives a single entry per CDR3 protein. The sample lists 1.5 million to 2 million distinct CDR3 sequences, 28% occurring once. The source material was blood. These receptors came from a woman aged 30 to 39 in good health.

V is TRBV2 and J is TRBJ1-5, with 8 bases that match TRBD1. CDR3 length equals 16 residues. CDR1 SNHLY and CDR2 FYNNEI come from the germline V gene. The V segment lost 3 bases and the J segment 0 bases; nucleotides outside the gene matches: 4. Written as DNA, the CDR3 is TGTGCCAGCAGTGAGGACAGGGCTTATAGCAATCAGCCCCAGCATTTT. Protein sequence: CASSEDRAYSNQPQHF.

V usage is TRBV5-6 and J usage is TRBJ1-2; D possibly corresponds to TRBD1 (5 bases). V lost 3 bases, J lost 8 bases, and 17 bases lay in between. CDR3 length equals 14 residues. Germline V gene data show CDR1 as SGHDT and CDR2 as YYEEEE. CDR3 DNA: TGTGCCAGCAGCTCTGTGAGTGGGGGATGGGGCTACACCTTC. Amino acid sequence: CASSSVSGGWGYTF.

The chain carries TRBV3-1 and TRBJ2-2; 14 bases line up with TRBD2. CDR1 is LGHDT and CDR2 is YNNKEL in the germline V gene (reference sequence). V lost 1 base, J lost 7 bases, and 2 bases stayed unmatched. The CDR3 totals 16 residues. The CDR3 reads CASSQGTSGGYGELFF. Written as DNA, the CDR3 is TGTGCCAGCAGCCAAGGGACTAGCGGGGGGTACGGGGAGCTGTTTTTT.

This clonotype came up once. The chain carries TRBV6-5 and TRBJ2-6; perhaps TRBD1 as D (6 bases). The V gene lost 0 bases and the J gene lost 4 bases, with 10 bases spanning the gap. This CDR3 region has 16 residues. The germline V gene encodes CDR1 MNHEY and CDR2 SVGAGI. CDR3 sequence: CASSYSGGTGANVLTF. CDR3 nucleotide sequence: TGTGCCAGCAGTTACTCAGGGGGTACCGGGGCCAACGTCCTGACTTTC.